A selection of T cell receptor beta chains follows, all from one sample in a study of T cells in Graves' hyperthyroidism and ophthalmopathy. TCRdb reprocessed the multiplex PCR reads via MiXCR and lists one record per CDR3 protein. The sample consists of under 400,000 distinct CDR3 sequences, 15% to 20% of them appearing once. The sequencing sample was made of blood. The receptors shown here come from a man aged 25 to 40 with Graves' hyperthyroidism. CDR3s include the opening cysteine and the closing phenylalanine or tryptophan. A D gene is named only where the DNA matches it firmly. Clone size, where shown, is once, few, many, or a class for clones that have expanded.

size: many
D: .
J: TRBJ2-3
V: TRBV5-1
CDR3: CASSLTGTGFPDTQYF
DNA: TGCGCCAGCAGCCTCACCGGCACAGGGTTTCCAGATACGCAGTATTTT

size: .
D: .
J: TRBJ1-2
V: TRBV14
CDR3: CASSQVKGYGYTF
DNA: TGTGCCAGCAGCCAAGTCAAGGGCTATGGCTACACCTTC

size: many
D: .
J: TRBJ1-2
V: TRBV12-3/TRBV12-4
CDR3: CASSSSGGNYGYTF
DNA: .

size: many
D: .
J: TRBJ2-1
V: TRBV20-1
CDR3: CSAADTNNEQFF
DNA: TGCAGTGCCGCGGACACGAACAATGAGCAGTTCTTC

size: many
D: .
J: TRBJ2-3
V: TRBV5-1
CDR3: CASSLLGYSTDTQYF
DNA: TGCGCCAGCAGCTTGTTAGGGTATAGCACAGATACGCAGTATTTT

size: .
D: .
J: TRBJ2-1
V: TRBV10-3
CDR3: CAISAGISGNEQFF
DNA: TGTGCCATCAGTGCGGGGATCTCGGGGAATGAGCAGTTCTTC

size: .
D: .
J: TRBJ2-7
V: TRBV12-3/TRBV12-4
CDR3: CASSFLSPYPYEQYF
DNA: TGTGCCAGCAGTTTCCTTTCTCCCTATCCCTACGAGCAGTACTTC

size: .
D: TRBD2
J: TRBJ2-4
V: TRBV30
CDR3: CAWSAGTTIKNIQYF
DNA: TGTGCCTGGAGTGCCGGGACTACCATTAAAAACATTCAGTACTTC

size: .
D: .
J: TRBJ1-5
V: TRBV6-1
CDR3: CASSGGAPQHF
DNA: TGTGCCAGCAGCGGGGGCGCGCCCCAGCATTTT

size: .
D: .
J: TRBJ2-1
V: TRBV6-1
CDR3: CASSWTSNNEQFF
DNA: TGTGCCAGCAGTTGGACCTCAAACAATGAGCAGTTCTTC

size: few
D: .
J: TRBJ1-6
V: TRBV6-1
CDR3: CASSEMRNSPLHF
DNA: TGTGCCAGCAGTGAAATGCGGAATTCACCCCTCCACTTT

size: many
D: .
J: TRBJ2-1
V: TRBV28
CDR3: CASSSGFEGVYNNEQFF
DNA: TGTGCCAGCAGTTCTGGGTTCGAGGGGGTTTATAACAATGAGCAGTTCTTC

size: few
D: .
J: TRBJ2-6
V: TRBV7-3
CDR3: CASSLTPRSSGANVLTF
DNA: TGTGCCAGCAGCTTAACACCCAGAAGCTCTGGGGCCAACGTCCTGACTTTC

size: few
D: TRBD1
J: TRBJ2-2
V: TRBV3-1
CDR3: CASSQPGTGKNTGELFF
DNA: TGTGCCAGCAGCCAACCCGGGACAGGGAAAAACACCGGGGAGCTGTTTTTT

size: few
D: .
J: TRBJ1-5
V: TRBV6-1
CDR3: CASSSHRAQGNQPQHF
DNA: TGTGCCAGCAGTTCCCACCGCGCCCAGGGCAATCAGCCCCAGCATTTT

size: .
D: TRBD2
J: TRBJ2-7
V: TRBV7-8
CDR3: CASSLLAGARSYEQYF
DNA: TGTGCCAGCAGCTTGCTAGCGGGAGCCCGCTCCTACGAGCAGTACTTC

size: few
D: .
J: TRBJ2-2
V: TRBV19
CDR3: CASTIYYGQLFF
DNA: TGTGCCAGTACCATATACTATGGGCAGCTGTTTTTT

size: many
D: .
J: TRBJ2-2
V: TRBV12-3/TRBV12-4
CDR3: CASDVAGGELFF
DNA: TGTGCCAGCGACGTGGCGGGCGGGGAGCTGTTTTTT

size: .
D: .
J: TRBJ2-1
V: TRBV30
CDR3: CAFHSAAYNEQFF
DNA: TGTGCCTTTCACTCAGCCGCATACAATGAGCAGTTCTTC

size: many
D: .
J: TRBJ1-2
V: TRBV7-2
CDR3: CASSPFGGGGYTF
DNA: TGTGCCAGCAGCCCGTTCGGGGGGGGAGGCTACACCTTC

size: many
D: TRBD1
J: TRBJ2-2
V: TRBV11-2
CDR3: CASSLNGQGAGELFF
DNA: TGTGCCAGCAGCTTAAACGGACAGGGCGCCGGGGAGCTGTTTTTT

size: many
D: TRBD2
J: TRBJ2-3
V: TRBV30
CDR3: CAWSITSGKIDTQYF
DNA: TGTGCCTGGAGTATAACTAGCGGGAAAATAGATACGCAGTATTTT

size: many
D: TRBD2
J: TRBJ2-5
V: TRBV24-1
CDR3: CATSDSYWNGGEETQYF
DNA: TGTGCCACCAGTGATAGCTACTGGAACGGGGGGGAAGAGACCCAGTACTTC

size: .
D: .
J: TRBJ2-3
V: TRBV6-1
CDR3: CASSNPPGREADTQYF
DNA: TGTGCCAGCAGCAACCCTCCGGGAAGAGAGGCAGATACGCAGTATTTT

size: few
D: .
J: TRBJ2-1
V: TRBV7-8
CDR3: CASSSIEQGVNEQFF
DNA: TGTGCCAGCAGCTCTATAGAACAGGGTGTCAATGAGCAGTTCTTC

size: many
D: TRBD1
J: TRBJ2-5
V: TRBV11-3
CDR3: CASSSLGTGPLEGETQYF
DNA: TGTGCCAGCAGCTCCTTGGGGACAGGGCCTCTTGAAGGAGAGACCCAGTACTTC

size: .
D: .
J: TRBJ2-1
V: TRBV20-1
CDR3: CSARDNLFGSTYNEQFF
DNA: TGCAGTGCTAGAGATAATCTCTTCGGGTCCACCTACAATGAGCAGTTCTTC

size: .
D: TRBD1
J: TRBJ2-1
V: TRBV29-1
CDR3: CSVNPGGSHNEQFF
DNA: TGCAGCGTTAATCCAGGGGGCTCCCACAATGAGCAGTTCTTC

size: many
D: .
J: TRBJ2-7
V: TRBV12-3/TRBV12-4
CDR3: CASSHGRSRYEQYF
DNA: TGTGCCAGCAGCCATGGGAGGTCGAGGTACGAGCAGTACTTC

size: many
D: .
J: TRBJ1-1
V: TRBV5-1
CDR3: CASSLDGSWGTEAFF
DNA: TGCGCCAGCAGCTTGGATGGATCCTGGGGGACTGAAGCTTTCTTT

size: .
D: .
J: TRBJ1-1
V: TRBV6-6
CDR3: CASSYLGRAVMNTEAFF
DNA: TGTGCCAGCAGTTACCTAGGGAGAGCAGTCATGAACACTGAAGCTTTCTTT

size: .
D: .
J: TRBJ2-2
V: TRBV20-1
CDR3: CSADSGTGGGDTGELFF
DNA: TGCAGTGCCGATTCCGGGACAGGTGGGGGGGACACCGGGGAGCTGTTTTTT

size: few
D: .
J: TRBJ1-5
V: TRBV19
CDR3: CASSIYMGSTQPQHF
DNA: TGTGCCAGTAGTATTTATATGGGGTCGACGCAGCCCCAGCATTTT

size: .
D: .
J: TRBJ2-1
V: TRBV7-7
CDR3: CASSPQGPSSLYNEQFF
DNA: TGTGCTAGCAGCCCTCAGGGGCCTAGTTCCCTTTACAATGAGCAGTTCTTC

size: few
D: .
J: TRBJ1-2
V: TRBV3-1
CDR3: CASSPPRTGNYGYTF
DNA: TGTGCCAGCAGCCCGCCGAGGACCGGTAACTATGGCTACACCTTC

size: many
D: .
J: TRBJ2-4
V: TRBV7-2
CDR3: CASSLVLAKNIQYF
DNA: TGTGCCAGCAGCTTGGTACTAGCCAAAAACATTCAGTACTTC

size: few
D: TRBD1
J: TRBJ2-1
V: TRBV7-8
CDR3: CASRGAGHDRAKGWAEQFF
DNA: TGTGCCAGCAGGGGAGCAGGGCATGACAGGGCCAAGGGATGGGCTGAGCAGTTCTTC

size: .
D: TRBD1
J: TRBJ2-7
V: TRBV5-6
CDR3: CASSHTFADRGESYEQYF
DNA: TGTGCCAGCAGCCACACCTTTGCCGACAGGGGGGAATCCTACGAGCAGTACTTC

size: few
D: .
J: TRBJ1-2
V: TRBV12-3/TRBV12-4
CDR3: CASSQGNLRGNYGYTF
DNA: TGTGCCAGCAGCCAAGGGAACCTCCGTGGTAACTATGGCTACACCTTC

size: .
D: .
J: TRBJ2-3
V: TRBV19
CDR3: CASHPYGADTQYF
DNA: TGTGCCAGTCATCCCTATGGGGCAGATACGCAGTATTTT

size: few
D: .
J: TRBJ2-7
V: TRBV19
CDR3: CASSLSGVIPYEQYF
DNA: TGTGCCAGTAGTCTATCGGGAGTAATCCCCTACGAGCAGTACTTC

size: .
D: TRBD2
J: TRBJ2-3
V: TRBV7-9
CDR3: CASLAGGPGTQYF
DNA: TGTGCCAGCTTAGCGGGAGGGCCCGGTACGCAGTATTTT

size: few
D: .
J: TRBJ2-1
V: TRBV5-1
CDR3: CASSLWVGAEQFF
DNA: TGCGCCAGCAGCTTGTGGGTTGGTGCTGAGCAGTTCTTC

size: few
D: TRBD2
J: TRBJ2-1
V: TRBV18
CDR3: CASSPPYTEREAFYNEQFF
DNA: TGTGCCAGCTCACCACCGTATACAGAGCGGGAGGCTTTCTACAATGAGCAGTTCTTC

size: many
D: TRBD1
J: TRBJ2-7
V: TRBV6-1
CDR3: CASMRGRQGSNEQYF
DNA: TGTGCCAGCATGAGAGGAAGACAGGGATCCAACGAGCAGTACTTC

size: many
D: .
J: TRBJ2-6
V: TRBV6-5
CDR3: CASSYDQEPGANVLTF
DNA: TGTGCCAGCAGTTACGATCAGGAACCTGGGGCCAACGTCCTGACTTTC

size: many
D: .
J: TRBJ2-2
V: TRBV29-1
CDR3: CSVDPSRTGELFF
DNA: TGCAGCGTTGATCCCAGTCGAACCGGGGAGCTGTTTTTT

size: many
D: .
J: TRBJ2-7
V: TRBV28
CDR3: CASSLGGTKRYEQYF
DNA: TGTGCCAGCAGTTTAGGGGGGACGAAGCGCTACGAGCAGTACTTC

size: many
D: .
J: TRBJ2-7
V: TRBV18
CDR3: CASSPGAPLNEQYF
DNA: TGTGCCAGCTCACCAGGGGCCCCCTTGAACGAGCAGTACTTC

size: .
D: .
J: TRBJ2-3
V: TRBV10-2
CDR3: CASSENYGRRDTQYF
DNA: TGCGCCAGCAGTGAGAATTACGGGAGAAGGGATACGCAGTATTTT

size: many
D: .
J: TRBJ2-6
V: TRBV27
CDR3: CASSFQLSGANVLTF
DNA: TGTGCCAGCAGCTTTCAGCTCTCTGGGGCCAACGTCCTGACTTTC

size: .
D: TRBD1
J: TRBJ1-5
V: TRBV24-1
CDR3: CATSDTGQGRNQPQHF
DNA: TGTGCCACCAGTGATACGGGACAGGGTCGCAATCAGCCCCAGCATTTT

size: many
D: TRBD2
J: TRBJ2-7
V: TRBV2
CDR3: CASLGGAYEQYF
DNA: TGTGCCAGCCTGGGGGGGGCCTACGAGCAGTACTTC

size: .
D: .
J: TRBJ2-7
V: TRBV7-6
CDR3: CASSLDRAIKSYEQYF
DNA: TGTGCCAGCAGCTTAGATAGGGCTATAAAGTCCTACGAGCAGTACTTC

size: many
D: TRBD2
J: TRBJ2-7
V: TRBV20-1
CDR3: CSAPSEREAYEQYF
DNA: TGCAGTGCCCCCTCTGAGCGGGAGGCCTACGAGCAGTACTTC

size: many
D: .
J: TRBJ1-1
V: TRBV10-2
CDR3: CASSERRVQAFF
DNA: TGCGCCAGCAGTGAAAGGAGGGTTCAAGCTTTCTTT

size: many
D: .
J: TRBJ1-6
V: TRBV20-1
CDR3: CSARRTDNNSPLHF
DNA: TGCAGTGCTAGGAGGACAGACAATAATTCACCCCTCCACTTT

size: many
D: .
J: TRBJ2-1
V: TRBV5-1
CDR3: CASSLAVSYNEQFF
DNA: TGCGCCAGCAGTTTAGCGGTATCCTACAATGAGCAGTTCTTC

size: .
D: TRBD1
J: TRBJ2-2
V: TRBV7-3
CDR3: CASSATTGGTGAGELFF
DNA: TGTGCCAGCAGCGCAACAACCGGTGGGACAGGGGCCGGGGAGCTGTTTTTT